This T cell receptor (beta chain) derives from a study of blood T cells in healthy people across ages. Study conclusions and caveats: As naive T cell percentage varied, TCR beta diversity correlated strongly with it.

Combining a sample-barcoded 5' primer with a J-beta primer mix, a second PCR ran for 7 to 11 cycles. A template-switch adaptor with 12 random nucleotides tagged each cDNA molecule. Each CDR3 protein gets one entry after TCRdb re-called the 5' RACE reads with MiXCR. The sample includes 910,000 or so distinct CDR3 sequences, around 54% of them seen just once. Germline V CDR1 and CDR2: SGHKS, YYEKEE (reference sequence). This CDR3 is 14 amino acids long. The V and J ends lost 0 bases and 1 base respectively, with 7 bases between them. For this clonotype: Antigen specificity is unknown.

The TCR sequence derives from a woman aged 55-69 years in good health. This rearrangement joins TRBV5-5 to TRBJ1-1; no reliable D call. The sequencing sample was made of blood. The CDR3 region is CASSLGPPNTEAFF. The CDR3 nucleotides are TGTGCCAGCAGCTTGGGTCCACCGAACACTGAAGCTTTCTTT.